Following are 15 T cell receptor beta chains from one sample sequenced in a study of Graves' ophthalmopathy and Graves' hyperthyroidism. Amplification of TCR beta CDR3 regions used RNA transcripts. The authors performed first-round RT-PCR with HTBI primers and then a second-round multiplex PCR. TCRdb redid the calling of the multiplex PCR reads with MiXCR, one entry per CDR3 protein. This sample carries 450,000 to 600,000 distinct CDR3 sequences, less than 45% of them seen once, and the ten largest clones take about 4%. What was sequenced was peripheral blood or thyroid tissue (not recorded which). The origin of the receptors is an adult man with Graves' hyperthyroidism.

Points on this clonotype: Given a much more abundant clone one base away, this may be a read error. The gene calls are TRBV12-3 or TRBV12-4 and TRBJ1-5; TRBD1 matches at 7 bases. The CDR3 totals 14 residues. The ends lost 6 bases at V and 3 bases at J; junction bases unmatched: 5. Here the CDR3 reads CASSGTATNQPQHF. The CDR3 DNA follows: TGTGCCAGCAGCGGGACAGCTACCAATCAGCCCCAGCATTTT.

V usage is TRBV2 and J usage is TRBJ1-1; 9 bases agree with TRBD1. Per the germline V gene, CDR1 is SNHLY and CDR2 is FYNNEI. The CDR3 runs 15 residues. V lost 3 bases and J lost 1; bases outside the gene matches: 3. The CDR3 nucleotides read TGTGCCAGCAGTGATACGGACAGGGGGAACACTGAAGCTTTCTTT. Its translation is CASSDTDRGNTEAFF. The full variable domain, completed using reference TRBV2 and TRBJ1-1, is EPEVTQTPSHQVTQMGQEVILRCVPISNHLYFYWYRQILGQKVEFLVSFYNNEISEKSEIFDDQFSVERPDGSNFTLKIRSTKLEDSAMYFCASSDTDRGNTEAFFGQGTRLTVV.

This chain links TRBV11-1 with TRBJ2-7; 10 bases map to TRBD1. Germline trimming cut 4 bases from V and 6 bases from J; bases unmatched to any gene: 9. This CDR3 comprises 15 residues. CDR1 SGHAT and CDR2 FQDESV come from the germline V gene (reference sequence). CDR3 region: CASSSAGTGDSEQYF. CDR3 coding DNA: TGTGCCAGCAGCTCTGCCGGGACAGGGGACTCCGAGCAGTACTTC. Full variable domain (rest looked up from reference TRBV11-1 and TRBJ2-7): EAEVAQSPRYKITEKSQAVAFWCDPISGHATLYWYRQILGQGPELLVQFQDESVVDDSQLPKDRFSAERLKGVDSTLKIQPAELGDSAMYLCASSSAGTGDSEQYFGPGTRLTVT.

On this clonotype itself: This clone may be a read error of a much larger clone one base away. This rearrangement joins TRBV10-3 to TRBJ1-5; TRBD1 agrees at 7 bases. J gave up 6 bases and V 10 bases, and 15 bases lay outside the gene matches. The germline gives CDR1 ENHRY, CDR2 SYGVKD. The CDR3 is 15 residues long. CDR3 sequence reads: CASGSKGAHGQPQHF. The CDR3 DNA reads as TGTGCCAGCGGTTCAAAGGGGGCGCATGGTCAGCCCCAGCATTTT.

This clonotype has ten or more counts. The chain joins TRBV10-3 to TRBJ1-2; no clear D gene. The CDR3 covers 14 residues. Per germline, CDR1 ENHRY and CDR2 SYGVKD. Trimming removed 10 bases from V and 1 base from J, with 16 bases in between. The CDR3 DNA reads TGTGCCACGCCCAAGACGGAAAGTAACTATGGCTACACCTTC. This translates into CATPKTESNYGYTF.

This clonotype was counted ten times or more. This rearrangement joins TRBV9 to TRBJ1-2; 10 nucleotides align to TRBD1. The CDR3 is 16 amino acids. V was pared by 4 bases and J by 4 bases, with 10 bases of the junction left unmatched. The germline V gene has CDR1 SGDLS and CDR2 YYNGEE. CDR3 bases: TGTGCCAGCAGCCCCCCGGTGACAGGGGGCAGCTATGGCTACACCTTC. Protein: CASSPPVTGGSYGYTF.

This clonotype was found many times. The rearrangement joins TRBV5-1 to TRBJ1-3, with D unclear. The ends were cut back, 0 bases at V and 2 bases at J, with 6 bases in the middle. Germline V gene data show CDR1 as SGHRS and CDR2 as YFSETQ. CDR3 length: 14 residues. Here the CDR3 reads CASSLDGTGNTIYF. The CDR3 DNA follows: TGCGCCAGCAGCTTGGATGGGACTGGAAACACCATATATTTT.

In its sample, this clonotype was seen a few times. V usage is TRBV20-1 and J usage is TRBJ2-1; 12 nucleotides line up with TRBD2. The CDR3 length is 16 residues. CDR1 is DFQATT and CDR2 is SNEGSKA in the germline V gene (reference sequence). Unmatched junction bases numbered 8, after V lost 4 bases and J lost 4 bases. In DNA form, the CDR3 reads TGCAGTGCTACTGGACTAGCGGGGAACCTTTACAATGAGCAGTTCTTC. This codes for CSATGLAGNLYNEQFF.

As regards this clonotype: Given a much more abundant clone one base away, this may be a read error. The CDR3 here is CASSLGGHRYTF. The CDR3 DNA is TGTGCCAGCAGTTTAGGCGGGCATCGCTACACCTTC. V and J are TRBV2 and TRBJ1-2; unclear D gene. The germline V gene encodes CDR1 SNHLY and CDR2 FYNNEI. Deletions cut 5 bases from V and 9 bases from J, with 13 bases between. The CDR3 is 12 residues long.

The chain is built from TRBV29-1 and TRBJ2-7, with 11 bases aligning to TRBD1. The CDR3 spans 14 residues. Germline V gives CDR1 SQVTM, CDR2 ANQGSEA. The V segment lost 5 bases and the J segment 2 bases; nucleotides outside the gene matches: 5. The CDR3: CSVFGTGGTYEQYF. The CDR3 region has the DNA TGCAGCGTTTTCGGGACAGGGGGTACCTACGAGCAGTACTTC.

Only a few counts were recorded for this clonotype. The rearrangement joins TRBV25-1 to TRBJ2-5; 12 bases map to TRBD1. The V gene's germline CDR1 is MGHDK and CDR2 SYGVNS. The V segment lost 2 bases and the J segment 5 bases; nucleotides outside the gene matches: 6. This CDR3 comprises 16 residues. CDR3 in DNA: TGTGCCAGCAGTGAAACCGGGACAGGGGGCTGGGAGACCCAGTACTTC. It is translated as CASSETGTGGWETQYF.

This clonotype was seen repeatedly, ten times or more. The V gene is TRBV16, the J gene TRBJ1-1, with unresolved D. Trimming cost V 0 bases and J 8 bases, with 13 bases left between them. Per germline, CDR1 KGHSY and CDR2 FQNENV. There are 14 residues in the CDR3. The CDR3 region has the DNA TGTGCCAGCAGCCAATCTTTACGGCGAGCCGAAGCTTTCTTT. It specifies CASSQSLRRAEAFF.

At least ten counts were recorded for this clonotype. The gene calls are TRBV12-5 and TRBJ2-5; no clear D. The CDR3 has 13 residues. V shed 1 base and J shed 3 bases, with 6 bases lying between them. Germline V gene sequence: CDR1 LGHNT, CDR2 FRNRAP. CDR3 coding DNA: TGTGCTAGTGGTTTGGGCTCTGAAGAGACCCAGTACTTC. Translation gives CASGLGSEETQYF.

This clonotype was counted a single time. The chain links TRBV5-5 to TRBJ2-3; D not resolved. Trimming took 0 bases from V and 1 from J, leaving 9 bases between them. Germline values: CDR1 SGHKS, CDR2 YYEKEE (reference sequence). This CDR3 is built from 15 residues. The CDR3, as DNA: TGTGCCAGCAGCTTGGGAGAGATCGGCACAGATACGCAGTATTTT. This sequence encodes CASSLGEIGTDTQYF.

This clonotype was counted at least ten times. The CDR3 loop reads CASSLIHTETQYF. The CDR3 DNA reads TGTGCCAGCAGCTTAATACATACGGAGACCCAGTACTTC. The rearrangement joins TRBV7-3 to TRBJ2-5, with unresolved D. Trimming stripped 1 base from V and 5 bases from J, with 8 bases between. Per the germline V gene, CDR1 is SGHTA and CDR2 is FQGTGA. The CDR3 has 13 residues.